The source of this T cell receptor (beta chain) is a study of neurological immune-mediated disorders. There are 15 residues in the CDR3. The germline gives CDR1 SGHDN, CDR2 FVKESK. V gave up 2 bases and J gave up 16 bases, with 24 bases separating them. The cDNA came from 5'RACE with 10-nucleotide random UMIs. TCRdb redid the calling of the 5' RACE reads with MiXCR, one entry per CDR3 protein. Of about 27,000 distinct CDR3 sequences in the sample, around 20% were seen once. Many counts were recorded for this clonotype. Sequenced: PBMCs. This TCR derives from a woman aged 55-69 years in good health. The chain is built from TRBV14 and TRBJ2-1; possible D gene TRBD2, 5 bases. The CDR3 spells CASSQIKGPRGGQFF. CDR3 sequence (DNA): TGTGCCAGCAGCCAAATAAAGGGCCCTAGAGGCGGGCAATTCTTC.